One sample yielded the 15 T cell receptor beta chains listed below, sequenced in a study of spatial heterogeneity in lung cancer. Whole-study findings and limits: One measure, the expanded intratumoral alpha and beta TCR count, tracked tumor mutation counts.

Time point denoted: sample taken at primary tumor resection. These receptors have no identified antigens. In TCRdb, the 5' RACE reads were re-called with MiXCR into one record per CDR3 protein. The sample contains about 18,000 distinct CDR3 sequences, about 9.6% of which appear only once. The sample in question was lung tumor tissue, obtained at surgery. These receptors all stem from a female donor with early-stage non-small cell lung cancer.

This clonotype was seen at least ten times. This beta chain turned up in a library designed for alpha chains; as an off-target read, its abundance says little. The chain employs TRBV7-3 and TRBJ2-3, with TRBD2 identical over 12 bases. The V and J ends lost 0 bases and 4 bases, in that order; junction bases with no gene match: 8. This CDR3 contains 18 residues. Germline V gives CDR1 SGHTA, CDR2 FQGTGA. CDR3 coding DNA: TGTGCCAGCAGCTTAACGACAGGACTAGCGGGGCGTCCAGATACGCAGTATTTT. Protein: CASSLTTGLAGRPDTQYF.

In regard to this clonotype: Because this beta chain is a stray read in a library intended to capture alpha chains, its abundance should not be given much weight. Here the CDR3 DNA reads TGTGCCAGCAGCCACGGACAGTTTTTGAACACTGAAGCTTTCTTT. It codes for CASSHGQFLNTEAFF. This chain links TRBV7-2 with TRBJ1-1, with D maybe TRBD1 (6 bases). This CDR3 is 15 amino acids long. V lost 5 bases and J lost 0, with 13 bases in between. Looked up from germline, CDR1 is SGHTA and CDR2 is FQGNSA. The whole variable domain, filled in from reference TRBV7-2 and TRBJ1-1, reads GAGVSQSPSNKVTEKGKDVELRCDPISGHTALYWYRQSLGQGLEFLIYFQGNSAPDKSGLPSDRFSAERTGGSVSTLTIQRTQQEDSAVYLCASSHGQFLNTEAFFGQGTRLTVV.

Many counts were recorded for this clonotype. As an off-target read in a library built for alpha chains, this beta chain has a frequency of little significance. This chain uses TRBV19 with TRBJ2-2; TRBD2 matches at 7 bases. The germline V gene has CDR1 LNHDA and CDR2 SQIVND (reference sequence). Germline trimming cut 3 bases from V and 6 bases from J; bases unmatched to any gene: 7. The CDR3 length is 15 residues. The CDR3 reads CASSIPRSGAGELFF. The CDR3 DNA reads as TGTGCCAGTAGTATTCCCCGAAGCGGGGCCGGGGAGCTGTTTTTT. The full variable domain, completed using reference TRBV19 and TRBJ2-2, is DGGITQSPKYLFRKEGQNVTLSCEQNLNHDAMYWYRQDPGQGLRLIYYSQIVNDFQKGDIAEGYSVSREKKESFPLTVTSAQKNPTAFYLCASSIPRSGAGELFFGEGSRLTVL.

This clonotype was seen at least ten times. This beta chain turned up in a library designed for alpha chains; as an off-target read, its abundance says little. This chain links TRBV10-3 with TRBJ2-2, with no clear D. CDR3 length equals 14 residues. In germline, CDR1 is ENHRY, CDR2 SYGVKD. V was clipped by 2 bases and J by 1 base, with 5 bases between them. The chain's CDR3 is CAISEAGNTGELFF. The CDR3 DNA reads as TGTGCCATCAGTGAGGCAGGGAACACCGGGGAGCTGTTTTTT.

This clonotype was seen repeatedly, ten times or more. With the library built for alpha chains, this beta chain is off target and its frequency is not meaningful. The CDR3 protein is CASSPTSGGYIYNEQFF. The DNA of the CDR3 is TGTGCCAGCAGCCCCACTAGCGGGGGGTATATCTACAATGAGCAGTTCTTC. The chain is built from TRBV7-3 and TRBJ2-1, with 12 bases aligning to TRBD2. The CDR3 is 17 amino acids. The junction had 8 bases not matched to a gene; V was cut back by 5 bases and J by 3 bases. Germline CDR1 reads SGHTA; CDR2 reads FQGTGA.

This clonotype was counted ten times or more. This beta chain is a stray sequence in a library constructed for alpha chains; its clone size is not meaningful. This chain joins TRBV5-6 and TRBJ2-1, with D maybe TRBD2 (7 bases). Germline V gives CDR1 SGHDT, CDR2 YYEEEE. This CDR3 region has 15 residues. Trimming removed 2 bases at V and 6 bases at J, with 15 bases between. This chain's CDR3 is CASSFRGAGINEQFF. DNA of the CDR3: TGTGCCAGCAGCTTCAGGGGAGCGGGGATCAATGAGCAGTTCTTC.

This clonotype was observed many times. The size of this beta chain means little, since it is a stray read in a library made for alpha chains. The CDR3 DNA reads as TGTGCCAGCAGCCAAGATCTCGCGGGGGCAGAGACCCAGTACTTC. Its translation: CASSQDLAGAETQYF. The rearrangement links TRBV14 to TRBJ2-5; tentatively, D is TRBD2 (7 bases). Per germline, CDR1 SGHDN and CDR2 FVKESK. This CDR3 spans 15 amino acids. Deletions cut 0 bases from V and 4 bases from J, with 12 bases between.

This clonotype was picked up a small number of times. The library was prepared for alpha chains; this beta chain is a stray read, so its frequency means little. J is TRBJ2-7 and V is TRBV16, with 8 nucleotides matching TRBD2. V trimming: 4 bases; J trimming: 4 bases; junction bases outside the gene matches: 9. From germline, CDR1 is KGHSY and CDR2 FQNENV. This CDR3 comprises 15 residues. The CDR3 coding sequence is TGTGCCAGCAGCCCCACGTCCGGCGGGGGGTACGAGCAGTACTTC. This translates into CASSPTSGGGYEQYF.

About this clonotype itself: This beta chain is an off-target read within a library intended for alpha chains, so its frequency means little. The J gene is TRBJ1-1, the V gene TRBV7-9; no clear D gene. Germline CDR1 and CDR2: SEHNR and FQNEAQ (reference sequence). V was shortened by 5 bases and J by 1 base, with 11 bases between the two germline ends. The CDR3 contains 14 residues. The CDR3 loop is CASSHIEANTEAFF. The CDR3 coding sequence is TGTGCCAGCAGCCACATCGAGGCGAACACTGAAGCTTTCTTT.

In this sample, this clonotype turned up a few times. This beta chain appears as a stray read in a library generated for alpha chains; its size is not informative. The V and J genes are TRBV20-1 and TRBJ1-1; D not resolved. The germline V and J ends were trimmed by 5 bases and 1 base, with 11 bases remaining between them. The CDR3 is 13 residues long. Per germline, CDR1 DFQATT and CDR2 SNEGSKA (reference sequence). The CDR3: CSAPSLANTEAFF. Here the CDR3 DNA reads TGCAGTGCTCCGTCTTTAGCGAACACTGAAGCTTTCTTT.

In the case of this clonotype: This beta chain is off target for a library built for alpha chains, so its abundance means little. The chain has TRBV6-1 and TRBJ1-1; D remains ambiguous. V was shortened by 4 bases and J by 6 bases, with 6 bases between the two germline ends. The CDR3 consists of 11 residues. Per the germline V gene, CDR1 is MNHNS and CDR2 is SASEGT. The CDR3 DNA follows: TGTGCCAGCAGTGCACAAGCTGAAGCTTTCTTT. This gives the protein CASSAQAEAFF.

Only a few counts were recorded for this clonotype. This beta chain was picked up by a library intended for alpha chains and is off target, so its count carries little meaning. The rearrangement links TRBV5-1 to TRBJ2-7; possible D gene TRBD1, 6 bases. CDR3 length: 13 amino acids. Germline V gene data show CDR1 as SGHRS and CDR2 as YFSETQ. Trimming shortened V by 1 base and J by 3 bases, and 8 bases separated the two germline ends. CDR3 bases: TGCGCCAGCAGCTTGATACAGGGCTACGAGCAGTACTTC. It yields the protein CASSLIQGYEQYF.

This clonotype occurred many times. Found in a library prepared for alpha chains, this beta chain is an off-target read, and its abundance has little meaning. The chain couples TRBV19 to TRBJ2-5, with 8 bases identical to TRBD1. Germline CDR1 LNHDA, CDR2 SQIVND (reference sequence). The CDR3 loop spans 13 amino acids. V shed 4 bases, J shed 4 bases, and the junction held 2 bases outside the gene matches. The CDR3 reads CASSTTGVETQYF. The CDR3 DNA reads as TGTGCCAGTAGTACGACAGGGGTAGAGACCCAGTACTTC. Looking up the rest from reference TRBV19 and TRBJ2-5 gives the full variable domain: DGGITQSPKYLFRKEGQNVTLSCEQNLNHDAMYWYRQDPGQGLRLIYYSQIVNDFQKGDIAEGYSVSREKKESFPLTVTSAQKNPTAFYLCASSTTGVETQYFGPGTRLLVL.

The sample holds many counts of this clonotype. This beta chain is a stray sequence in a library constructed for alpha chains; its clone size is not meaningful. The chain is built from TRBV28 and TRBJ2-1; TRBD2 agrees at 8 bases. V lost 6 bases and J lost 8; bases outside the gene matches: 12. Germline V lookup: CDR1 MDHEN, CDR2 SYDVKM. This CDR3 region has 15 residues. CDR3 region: CASSPGGAGRYEQFF. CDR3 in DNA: TGTGCCAGCAGCCCCGGGGGGGCCGGGAGGTATGAGCAGTTCTTC.

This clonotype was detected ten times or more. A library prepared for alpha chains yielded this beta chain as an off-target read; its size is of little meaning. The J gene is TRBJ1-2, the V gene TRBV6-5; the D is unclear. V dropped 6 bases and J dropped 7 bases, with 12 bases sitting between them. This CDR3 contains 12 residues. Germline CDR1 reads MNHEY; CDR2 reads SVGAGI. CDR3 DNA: TGTGCCAGCAGCCGACAAGGCACTGGCTACACCTTC. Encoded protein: CASSRQGTGYTF.